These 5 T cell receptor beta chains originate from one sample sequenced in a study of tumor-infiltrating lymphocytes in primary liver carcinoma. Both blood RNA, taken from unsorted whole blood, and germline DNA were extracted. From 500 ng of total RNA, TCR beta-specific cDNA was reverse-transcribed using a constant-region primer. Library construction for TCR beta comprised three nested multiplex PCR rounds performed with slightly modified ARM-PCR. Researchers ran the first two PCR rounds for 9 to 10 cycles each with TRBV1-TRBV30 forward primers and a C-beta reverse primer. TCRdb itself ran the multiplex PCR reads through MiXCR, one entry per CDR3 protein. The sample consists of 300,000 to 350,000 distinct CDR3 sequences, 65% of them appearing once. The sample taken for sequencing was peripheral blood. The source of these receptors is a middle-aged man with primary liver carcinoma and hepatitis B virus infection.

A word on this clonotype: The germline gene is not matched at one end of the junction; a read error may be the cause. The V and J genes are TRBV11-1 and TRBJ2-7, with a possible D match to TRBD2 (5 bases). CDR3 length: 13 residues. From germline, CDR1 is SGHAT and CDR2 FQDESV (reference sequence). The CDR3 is CANRELATYKQYF. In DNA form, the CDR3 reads TGTGCCAACCGTGAGCTAGCTACCTACAAGCAGTACTTC.

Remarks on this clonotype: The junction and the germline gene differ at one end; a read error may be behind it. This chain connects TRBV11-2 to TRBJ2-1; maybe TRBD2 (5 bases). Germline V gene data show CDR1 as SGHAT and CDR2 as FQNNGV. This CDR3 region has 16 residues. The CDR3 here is CASSFKAVGSYNEHFF. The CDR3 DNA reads TGTGCCAGCAGCTTTAAAGCGGTAGGGTCCTACAATGAGCATTTCTTC.

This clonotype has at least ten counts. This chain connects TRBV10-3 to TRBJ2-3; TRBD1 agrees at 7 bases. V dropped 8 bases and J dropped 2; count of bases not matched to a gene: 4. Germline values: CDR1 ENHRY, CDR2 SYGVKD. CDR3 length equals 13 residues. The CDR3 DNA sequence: TGTGCCATCGGGGGACAGAACACAGATACGCAGTATTTT. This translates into CAIGGQNTDTQYF.

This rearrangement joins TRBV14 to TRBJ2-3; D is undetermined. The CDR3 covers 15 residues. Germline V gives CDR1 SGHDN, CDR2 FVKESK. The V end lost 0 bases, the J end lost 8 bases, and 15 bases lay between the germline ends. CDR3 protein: CASSQEWRSYSTQYF. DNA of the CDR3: TGTGCCAGCAGCCAAGAGTGGCGGAGTTACTCTACGCAGTATTTT.

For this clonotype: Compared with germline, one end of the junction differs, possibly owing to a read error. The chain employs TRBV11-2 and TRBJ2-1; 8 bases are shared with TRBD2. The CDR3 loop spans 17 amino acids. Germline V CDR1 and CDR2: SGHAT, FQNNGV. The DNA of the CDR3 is TGTGCCAGCAGCTTTCCTACTAGCGGAAGGTCCTACAATGAACAGTTCTTC. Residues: CASSFPTSGRSYNEQFF.